The 20 T cell receptor beta chains in this list originate from one sample, sequenced in a study of blood T cell repertoires in COVID-19. Generated by immunoSEQ multiplex PCR, the TCRdb table keeps only in-frame clones and is missing some. The data hold roughly 200,000 clones, with 70% to 90% observed a single time. The specimen sequenced was peripheral blood. These receptor sequences come from a woman of 80 years or more with acute or convalescent COVID-19.

The gene calls are TRBV12-5 and TRBJ1-2; 8 nucleotides match TRBD1. V gave up 0 bases and J gave up 8 bases; unmatched junction bases: 14. The CDR3 totals 17 residues. CDR1 LGHNT and CDR2 FRNRAP come from the germline V gene. CDR3 in DNA: TGTGCTAGTGGTTTGGTAGTCAGTAGTCAGGGGGCTGAGGGCTACACCTTC. Translated: CASGLVVSSQGAEGYTF.

The chain is built from TRBV20-1 and TRBJ2-7; 7 bases align to TRBD2. This CDR3 spans 16 amino acids. Looked up from germline, CDR1 is DFQATT and CDR2 is SNEGSKA (reference sequence). V was clipped by 3 bases and J by 3 bases; unmatched bases: 14. The CDR3 bases are TGCAGTGCTAGTCCCCGCGGCCAGCGGGGCCACTACGAGCAGTACTTC. Translated, it gives CSASPRGQRGHYEQYF.

This clone was picked up one time. The CDR3 is CASSTRTSNQPQHF. The DNA for the CDR3 is TGTGCCAGCAGCACTCGGACAAGCAATCAGCCCCAGCATTTT. The chain has TRBV7-9 and TRBJ1-5; D possibly corresponds to TRBD1 (5 bases). The ends were cut back, 5 bases at V and 1 base at J, with 9 bases in the middle. Per the germline V gene, CDR1 is SEHNR and CDR2 is FQNEAQ (reference sequence). This CDR3 spans 14 amino acids.

The gene calls are TRBV24-1 and TRBJ1-3; D not certain. CDR1 is KGHDR, CDR2 SFDVKD, per germline. The V gene lost 2 bases and the J gene lost 0 bases, with 7 bases spanning the gap. The CDR3 is 15 amino acids. CDR3 in DNA: TGTGCCACCAGTGATTCACGCAGCTCTGGAAACACCATATATTTT. This gives the protein CATSDSRSSGNTIYF.

This clone was recorded once. The chain uses TRBV5-1 and TRBJ1-2; D call uncertain. The CDR3 is made up of 13 amino acids. The ends were cut back, 4 bases at V and 8 bases at J, with 15 bases in the middle. The germline V gene encodes CDR1 SGHRS and CDR2 YFSETQ. The CDR3: CASSSANSDGYTF. The CDR3 nucleotides are TGCGCCAGCAGCAGCGCTAATTCTGACGGCTACACCTTC.

The chain couples TRBV7-2 to TRBJ1-4; D might be TRBD1 (5 bases). Trimming stripped 6 bases from V and 8 bases from J, with 16 bases between. Germline loops: CDR1 SGHTA, CDR2 FQGNSA. The CDR3 contains 14 residues. In nucleotides, the CDR3 is TGTGCCAGCAGGGACACGGAGTGGGGAGAAAAACTGTTTTTT. This encodes CASRDTEWGEKLFF. Filled out from reference TRBV7-2 and TRBJ1-4, the complete variable domain reads GAGVSQSPSNKVTEKGKDVELRCDPISGHTALYWYRQSLGQGLEFLIYFQGNSAPDKSGLPSDRFSAERTGGSVSTLTIQRTQQEDSAVYLCASRDTEWGEKLFFGSGTQLSVL.

V is TRBV5-1 and J is TRBJ2-7, with D maybe TRBD2 (5 bases). The CDR3 runs 11 residues. Germline V gene lookup returns CDR1 SGHRS and CDR2 YFSETQ. The ends were cut back, 2 bases at V and 8 bases at J, with 8 bases in the middle. The CDR3 nucleotides read TGCGCCAGCAGCTTTGGGGAGAAGCAGTACTTC. Its protein is CASSFGEKQYF.

The rearrangement uses TRBV30 and TRBJ1-3, with a weak D call TRBD1 (6 bases). The CDR3 extends over 15 amino acids. With 0 bases removed from V and 3 bases from J, the gap between germline ends came to 12 bases. CDR1 and CDR2 (germline): GTSNPN, SVGIG (reference sequence). In nucleotides, the CDR3 is TGTGCCTGGAGTGTACGTGGGACAAATGGAAACACCATATATTTT. As protein: CAWSVRGTNGNTIYF.

The chain combines TRBV5-1 with TRBJ2-2; 13 nucleotides align to TRBD2. Trimming removed 4 bases from V and 7 bases from J; junction bases left unmatched: 4. The CDR3 spans 15 residues. Germline assignment: CDR1 SGHRS and CDR2 YFSETQ. The DNA for the CDR3 is TGCGCCAGCAGCGGGACTAGCGGGACACACGGGGAGCTGTTTTTT. Translated: CASSGTSGTHGELFF. The entire variable domain, with the rest obtained from reference TRBV5-1 and TRBJ2-2, is as follows: KAGVTQTPRYLIKTRGQQVTLSCSPISGHRSVSWYQQTPGQGLQFLFEYFSETQRNKGNFPGRFSGRQFSNSRSEMNVSTLELGDSALYLCASSGTSGTHGELFFGEGSRLTVL.

The chain recombines TRBV10-3 with TRBJ1-5, with 9 positions matching TRBD1. V dropped 3 bases and J dropped 2; count of bases not matched to a gene: 11. Germline CDR1 is ENHRY and CDR2 is SYGVKD. The CDR3 sequence is 18 residues long. The CDR3 region is CAISDPTGGAAGNQPQHF. The CDR3 bases are TGTGCCATCAGTGACCCTACAGGGGGCGCGGCTGGCAATCAGCCCCAGCATTTT.

The chain recombines TRBV7-2 with TRBJ1-6; 9 bases match TRBD1. Germline CDR1 and CDR2: SGHTA and FQGNSA. This CDR3 spans 16 amino acids. V was pared by 4 bases and J by 7 bases, with 8 bases of the junction left unmatched. The CDR3 reads CASSSGGGTGNSPLHF. The CDR3 DNA reads as TGTGCCAGCAGCTCTGGGGGGGGGACAGGGAATTCACCCCTCCACTTT.

V usage is TRBV2 and J usage is TRBJ2-5; D not certain. CDR3 length: 13 residues. V dropped 4 bases and J dropped 1 base, with 7 bases sitting between them. The germline CDR1 and CDR2 sequences are SNHLY and FYNNEI. The CDR3 reads CASSGDIQETQYF. CDR3 bases: TGTGCCAGCAGTGGCGACATCCAAGAGACCCAGTACTTC.

The V call is TRBV4-3, the J call TRBJ2-2; 7 nucleotides agree with TRBD2. V gave up 1 base and J gave up 5 bases; unmatched junction bases: 7. CDR3 length equals 16 residues. The germline CDR1 and CDR2 sequences are LGHNA and YSLEER. The CDR3 nucleotides are TGCGCCAGCAGCCAAGCCGGGACTATTCTTACCGGGGAGCTGTTTTTT. This translates into CASSQAGTILTGELFF.

J is TRBJ2-1 and V is TRBV5-1; D perhaps matches TRBD1 (5 bases). The CDR3 has 14 amino acids. V was shortened by 2 bases and J by 0 bases, with 6 bases between the two germline ends. CDR1 is SGHRS, CDR2 YFSETQ, per germline. Written as DNA, the CDR3 is TGCGCCAGCAGCTTCGACAGCTCCTACAATGAGCAGTTCTTC. It is translated as CASSFDSSYNEQFF.

This clone was counted only a few times. V and J are TRBV4-3 and TRBJ2-3, with TRBD2 identical over 9 bases. The junction had 0 bases not matched to a gene; V was cut back by 4 bases and J by 1 base. CDR3 size: 14 residues. Germline lookup yields CDR1 LGHNA and CDR2 YSLEER. The CDR3 spells CASSRLAGTDTQYF. The CDR3 DNA reads as TGCGCCAGCAGCCGACTAGCGGGCACAGATACGCAGTATTTT.

V and J are TRBV6-5 and TRBJ1-5; no reliable D call. Germline CDR1 is MNHEY and CDR2 is SVGAGI. The ends were cut back, 1 base at V and 6 bases at J, with 10 bases in the middle. The CDR3 runs to 14 residues. The CDR3 coding sequence is TGTGCCAGCAGTTACTACAAGGGAGTTCAGCCCCAGCATTTT. Protein sequence: CASSYYKGVQPQHF.

The chain links TRBV28 to TRBJ1-5, with D hard to call. The V gene lost 8 bases and the J gene lost 4 bases, with 12 bases spanning the gap. The CDR3 has 13 amino acids. In germline, CDR1 is MDHEN, CDR2 SYDVKM. This CDR3 is CASLGLTNQPQHF. DNA for the CDR3: TGTGCCAGCCTCGGACTGACGAATCAGCCCCAGCATTTT.

The chain couples TRBV19 to TRBJ2-2; weak D call: TRBD2 (6 bases). CDR1 is LNHDA and CDR2 is SQIVND in the germline V gene (reference sequence). Trimming took 3 bases from V and 4 from J, leaving 9 bases between them. This CDR3 comprises 14 residues. CDR3 protein: CASSIGGSTGELFF. CDR3 bases: TGTGCCAGTAGTATCGGGGGTAGCACCGGGGAGCTGTTTTTT.

The V gene is TRBV19, the J gene TRBJ1-1, with D unclear. Trimming took off 3 bases at V and 7 bases at J, with 6 bases between the two ends. CDR1 and CDR2 (germline): LNHDA, SQIVND (reference sequence). The CDR3 totals 11 residues. This CDR3 reads CASSIGLEAFF. For the CDR3, the DNA is TGTGCCAGTAGTATTGGGCTTGAAGCTTTCTTT.

The chain uses TRBV9 and TRBJ2-1; 8 bases agree with TRBD2. The V segment lost 2 bases and the J segment 0 bases; nucleotides outside the gene matches: 7. The germline V gene encodes CDR1 SGDLS and CDR2 YYNGEE. The CDR3 runs 17 residues. DNA for the CDR3: TGTGCCAGCAGCGTTATCCCCGCGGGAGGCTCCTACAATGAGCAGTTCTTC. It specifies CASSVIPAGGSYNEQFF.